These 21 T cell receptor beta chains came from one sample sequenced in a study of OX40 agonist ivuxolimab in advanced cancers. Assay used: immunoSEQ multiplex PCR; TCRdb lists only in-frame clones, some missing. Of tens of thousands of clones detected, roughly 91% appear once; the ten largest clones hold 0.32%. Material: CD4+ or CD8+ T cells sorted from blood, obtained in a trial of the OX40 agonist ivuxolimab. The receptor set was obtained from an adult with an advanced solid tumor such as melanoma, head and neck, liver or kidney cancer.

The chain has TRBV4-1 and TRBJ1-4; 7 bases map to TRBD1. Trimming removed 0 bases from V and 8 bases from J; junction bases left unmatched: 6. The CDR3 runs 15 residues. Per germline, CDR1 MGHRA and CDR2 YSYEKL. As DNA, the CDR3 is TGCGCCAGCAGCCAAGATGGGAGGGGGCGGGAAAAACTGTTTTTT. Protein: CASSQDGRGREKLFF.

CDR3 nucleotides: TGTGCCAGCAGGGAACTTAGCTCTGGAAACACCATATATTTT. As protein: CASRELSSGNTIYF. The chain uses TRBV6-5 and TRBJ1-3; D call uncertain. CDR1 is MNHEY and CDR2 is SVGAGI in the germline V gene. Trimming removed 6 bases at V and 0 bases at J, with 9 bases between. The CDR3 sequence is 14 residues long.

The chain uses TRBV6-1 and TRBJ1-1, with TRBD1 matching 7 bases. The V and J ends lost 6 bases and 2 bases, in that order; junction bases with no gene match: 3. The CDR3 contains 13 residues. CDR1 MNHNS and CDR2 SASEGT come from the germline V gene. DNA for the CDR3: TGTGCCAGCAGAAGGGGGCTTAACACTGAAGCTTTCTTT. Its protein is CASRRGLNTEAFF.

The chain couples TRBV15 to TRBJ2-1; no firm D call. V shed 6 bases and J shed 2 bases, with 14 bases lying between them. The CDR3 length is 15 residues. Germline V gene lookup returns CDR1 LNHNV and CDR2 YYDKDF (reference sequence). The CDR3 nucleotides are TGTGCCACCAGGTCCTCAGGAAGGACCTACAATGAGCAGTTCTTC. As protein: CATRSSGRTYNEQFF.

The rearrangement links TRBV5-6 to TRBJ2-6; 9 positions agree with TRBD2. This CDR3 has 16 residues. In germline, CDR1 is SGHDT, CDR2 YYEEEE. Trimming removed 4 bases from V and 2 bases from J; junction bases left unmatched: 4. The CDR3, as DNA: TGTGCCAGCAGCCCGCGGGGGGGGGCTGGGGCCAACGTCCTGACTTTC. Protein sequence: CASSPRGGAGANVLTF.

The rearrangement joins TRBV5-1 to TRBJ1-1; D gene uncertain. Trimming pared 0 bases from V and 4 bases from J, leaving 10 bases between. The CDR3 loop spans 14 amino acids. Germline V CDR1 and CDR2: SGHRS, YFSETQ. CDR3 coding DNA: TGCGCCAGCAGCTTGGATGCAGTCCCCACTGAAGCTTTCTTT. Protein sequence: CASSLDAVPTEAFF.

The V call is TRBV5-1, the J call TRBJ2-5, with 7 bases lining up with TRBD2. Losses at the gene ends were 4 bases for V and 0 bases for J; bases not matched to a gene: 6. The CDR3 is made up of 15 amino acids. Germline V gene data show CDR1 as SGHRS and CDR2 as YFSETQ. The CDR3 coding sequence is TGCGCCAGCAGCCCCCCCCTAGCGGACCAAGAGACCCAGTACTTC. Protein product: CASSPPLADQETQYF. Full variable domain (missing parts from reference TRBV5-1 and TRBJ2-5): KAGVTQTPRYLIKTRGQQVTLSCSPISGHRSVSWYQQTPGQGLQFLFEYFSETQRNKGNFPGRFSGRQFSNSRSEMNVSTLELGDSALYLCASSPPLADQETQYFGPGTRLLVL.

The chain uses TRBV5-7 and TRBJ1-5, with D tentatively TRBD1 (5 bases). TRBV5-7 is reported as an ORF; its role is uncertain. There are 14 residues in the CDR3. Deletions cut 4 bases from V and 6 bases from J, with 14 bases between. The CDR3 is CASSARQPAQPQHF. For the CDR3, the DNA is TGTGCCAGCAGCGCCCGACAGCCCGCTCAGCCCCAGCATTTT.

The chain is built from TRBV30 and TRBJ1-1, with D uncertain. V gave up 0 bases and J gave up 1 base, with 6 bases separating them. CDR1 is GTSNPN and CDR2 is SVGIG in the germline V gene (reference sequence). The CDR3 consists of 13 residues. The CDR3: CAWSVPRNTEAFF. CDR3 DNA: TGTGCCTGGAGTGTACCCAGGAACACTGAAGCTTTCTTT.

This chain connects TRBV18 to TRBJ1-4; 7 bases match TRBD1. The germline V gene has CDR1 KGHSH and CDR2 LQKENI. V lost 3 bases, J lost 7 bases, and 17 bases stayed unmatched. CDR3 length: 18 amino acids. The chain's CDR3 is CASSPRPPGQQKPEKLFF. The CDR3 coding sequence is TGTGCCAGCTCACCTAGACCCCCGGGACAGCAGAAACCTGAAAAACTGTTTTTT.

The chain links TRBV6-5 to TRBJ1-2; a weak D match, TRBD1 (5 bases). Trimming stripped 2 bases from V and 4 bases from J, with 14 bases between. The CDR3 spans 15 residues. CDR1 is MNHEY, CDR2 SVGAGI, per germline. As DNA, the CDR3 is TGTGCCAGCAGTTACGACCCCCAGGGCCGCTATGGCTACACCTTC. Residues: CASSYDPQGRYGYTF.

J is TRBJ1-2 and V is TRBV6-6, with TRBD1 identical over 8 bases. Germline loops: CDR1 MNHNY, CDR2 SVGAGI (reference sequence). The CDR3 has 14 amino acids. V shed 8 bases and J 8 bases; nucleotides not matched to a gene: 13. CDR3 DNA sequence: TGTGCCAGCGGGACAGGCAAGATAGGAGAAGGCTACACCTTC. The encoded protein is CASGTGKIGEGYTF.

The count of this clone is one. The chain combines TRBV19 with TRBJ1-1; D call uncertain. The germline V gene encodes CDR1 LNHDA and CDR2 SQIVND (reference sequence). The CDR3 length is 13 residues. Trimming took off 3 bases at V and 7 bases at J, with 12 bases between the two ends. CDR3 region: CASSILNTVEAFF. CDR3 DNA sequence: TGTGCCAGTAGTATTTTAAACACGGTTGAAGCTTTCTTT.

For this clone: This CDR3 is also generated by other DNA sequences in the sample. This sequence joins TRBV15 and TRBJ2-7; D is unresolved. The CDR3 is 13 residues long. Germline V gene data show CDR1 as LNHNV and CDR2 as YYDKDF (reference sequence). Trimming took off 0 bases at V and 3 bases at J, with 6 bases between the two ends. Written as DNA, the CDR3 is TGTGCCACCAGCAGAGACCGCGACTACGAGCAGTACTTC. It is translated as CATSRDRDYEQYF.

The table lists this clone with a few counts. The sample has other DNA sequences that encode this CDR3 too. This chain uses TRBV10-3 with TRBJ2-1; perhaps TRBD1 as D (5 bases). This CDR3 region has 12 residues. Germline lookup yields CDR1 ENHRY and CDR2 SYGVKD. V dropped 2 bases and J dropped 6 bases, with 5 bases sitting between them. CDR3 sequence: CAISERGNEQFF. In DNA, the CDR3 is TGTGCCATCAGTGAGAGGGGCAATGAGCAGTTCTTC.

V is TRBV28 and J is TRBJ1-4; D perhaps matches TRBD1 (5 bases). Per germline, CDR1 MDHEN and CDR2 SYDVKM. V gave up 5 bases and J gave up 4 bases, with 14 bases separating them. This CDR3 region has 15 residues. CDR3 amino acids: CASSRQGTGNEKLFF. CDR3 nucleotide sequence: TGTGCCAGCAGTCGCCAGGGAACGGGTAATGAAAAACTGTTTTTT.

The V call is TRBV7-2, the J call TRBJ2-7, with D hard to call. Deletions cut 5 bases from V and 2 bases from J, with 19 bases between. The CDR3 consists of 16 residues. Looked up from germline, CDR1 is SGHTA and CDR2 is FQGNSA. The CDR3 nucleotides are TGTGCCAGCAGCCAGAATCCCCTTGCCACACCCTACGAGCAGTACTTC. It is translated as CASSQNPLATPYEQYF.

The chain employs TRBV5-1 and TRBJ2-1; a weak D match, TRBD2 (5 bases). V lost 0 bases to trimming and J lost 5 bases, with 12 bases between them. Germline values: CDR1 SGHRS, CDR2 YFSETQ. The CDR3 has 15 residues. The CDR3 loop is CASSLGQFGDNEQFF. In DNA form, the CDR3 reads TGCGCCAGCAGCTTGGGGCAGTTCGGGGACAATGAGCAGTTCTTC.

The rearrangement uses TRBV7-2 and TRBJ2-3; the match to TRBD2 covers 8 bases. Germline V CDR1 and CDR2: SGHTA, FQGNSA. V lost 5 bases to trimming and J lost 3 bases; unmatched junction nucleotides: 13. CDR3 length: 17 residues. CDR3 DNA sequence: TGTGCCAGCAGCCCGAACTTTAGCGGGGTCGGGACAGATACGCAGTATTTT. Amino acids: CASSPNFSGVGTDTQYF.

In its sample, this clone was seen once. In nucleotides, the CDR3 is TGTGCCAGCAGTCCCCAGGACAGGGCCCCGGGGACCCAGCATTTT. Its translation: CASSPQDRAPGTQHF. V usage is TRBV28 and J usage is TRBJ1-5, with 8 bases lining up with TRBD1. Germline CDR1 is MDHEN and CDR2 is SYDVKM. The V segment lost 5 bases and the J segment 11 bases; nucleotides outside the gene matches: 14. This CDR3 spans 15 amino acids.

This sequence joins TRBV27 and TRBJ1-4, with 7 nucleotides matching TRBD1. The CDR3 sequence is 11 residues long. Germline V gene lookup returns CDR1 MNHEY and CDR2 SMNVEV (reference sequence). Trimming removed 9 bases from V and 15 bases from J; junction bases left unmatched: 10. This CDR3 reads CARTGPNEVFF. CDR3 coding DNA: TGTGCCAGGACAGGGCCTAATGAAGTGTTTTTT.